This TCR beta chain was sequenced during a study of T-cell reconstitution after alpha-beta-depleted transplantation in children. For TCRbeta, the library was prepared with unique molecular identifiers. TCRdb passed the PCR reads through MiXCR, listing each CDR3 protein once. The table lists about 980,000 distinct CDR3 sequences, under 30% of them singletons, with about 28% in the top ten. Whole-study results and caveats: Among T cells one year after transplant, newly produced cells accounted for most counts and diversity. Several patients had high TCRbeta diversity at day 60; it came from surviving recipient T cells and thymic progenitors. As was reported, about two months after transplant, alpha-beta T cells came from several hundred expanded graft clones.

This clonotype was detected many times. Antigen unknown. This TCR was sampled from a boy in the first two years of life who had a stem cell transplant for SCID, so the T cells may come from the graft donor. The sequencing used PBMCs, mostly from graft donor cells, collected 360 days after TCRalphabeta/CD19-depleted stem cell transplant.

CDR3 DNA sequence: TGTGCCAGCAGTTTGAGAGGACAGGGCTACGAGCAGTACTTC. Translated: CASSLRGQGYEQYF. This chain uses TRBV12-3 or TRBV12-4 with TRBJ2-7; 8 nucleotides match TRBD1. CDR3 length: 14 residues. With V trimmed by 3 bases and J by 3 bases, 4 bases remained unmatched.